The next 21 T cell receptor beta chains were all read from a single sample in a study of cytomegalovirus exposure and HLA in healthy donors. PCR employed 60 Vbeta and 13 Jbeta primers. Only in-frame clones appear in the TCRdb table, and some are missing; sequencing was by immunoSEQ multiplex PCR. The profile shows about 160,000 clones, 78% of them singletons. What was sequenced was PBMCs. The receptor set was obtained from a woman between 40 and 50 years old in good health and CMV-seropositive.

This clone was seen a few times. The CDR3 nucleotides are TGTGCCAGTAGTATAGATCTAGGGGCTGAAGCTTTCTTT. Translating it yields CASSIDLGAEAFF. The V and J genes are TRBV19 and TRBJ1-1; D is possibly TRBD1 (5 bases). Trimming cost V 0 bases and J 6 bases, with 8 bases left between them. The CDR3 has 13 residues. The germline CDR1 and CDR2 sequences are LNHDA and SQIVND (reference sequence).

This chain connects TRBV18 to TRBJ2-7; the D gene is possibly TRBD1 (6 bases). The CDR3 loop spans 13 amino acids. V lost 3 bases and J lost 1, with 7 bases in between. CDR1 is KGHSH, CDR2 LQKENI, per germline. As DNA, the CDR3 is TGTGCCAGCTCACCGACAGGATCCTACGAGCAGTACTTC. Translating gives CASSPTGSYEQYF.

The chain uses TRBV19 and TRBJ1-5; a weak D match, TRBD1 (6 bases). The length of the CDR3 is 13 residues. Per germline, CDR1 LNHDA and CDR2 SQIVND (reference sequence). The V and J ends lost 4 bases and 7 bases respectively, with 11 bases between them. The CDR3 DNA is TGTGCCAGTAGTAACAGGGCGGCGCAGCCCCAGCATTTT. Protein product: CASSNRAAQPQHF.

This chain links TRBV7-6 with TRBJ1-1; D ambiguous. CDR1 and CDR2 (germline): SGHVS, FNYEAQ. V was trimmed by 5 bases and J by 6 bases, leaving 16 bases between them. CDR3 length equals 14 residues. This chain's CDR3 is CASSLMTGDAEAFF. CDR3 nucleotide sequence: TGTGCCAGCAGCCTAATGACGGGAGATGCTGAAGCTTTCTTT.

The rearrangement uses TRBV29-1 and TRBJ2-1, with D perhaps TRBD2 (6 bases). The CDR3 extends over 13 amino acids. The V gene lost 6 bases and the J gene lost 8 bases, with 17 bases spanning the gap. CDR1 SQVTM and CDR2 ANQGSEA come from the germline V gene. The CDR3 here is CSVGGRGEDEQFF. CDR3 bases: TGCAGCGTGGGGGGTAGGGGCGAAGATGAGCAGTTCTTC.

The chain is built from TRBV9 and TRBJ1-3, with unresolved D. CDR3 length equals 15 residues. CDR1 is SGDLS, CDR2 YYNGEE, per germline. The V and J ends lost 0 bases and 4 bases respectively, with 11 bases between them. CDR3 sequence: CASSVGEGSGNTIYF. In nucleotides, the CDR3 is TGTGCCAGCAGCGTAGGGGAGGGCTCAGGAAACACCATATATTTT. Using reference TRBV9 and TRBJ1-3 for the parts outside the CDR3, the full variable domain is DSGVTQTPKHLITATGQRVTLRCSPRSGDLSVYWYQQSLDQGLQFLIQYYNGEERAKGNILERFSAQQFPDLHSELNLSSLELGDSALYFCASSVGEGSGNTIYFGEGSWLTVV.

This chain joins TRBV6-4 and TRBJ1-4; D call uncertain. V lost 5 bases, J lost 7 bases, and 14 bases lay in between. There are 14 residues in the CDR3. Per germline, CDR1 MRHNA and CDR2 SNTAGT. As DNA, the CDR3 is TGTGCCAGCAGTATCACCAGTGGCGGTGAAAAACTGTTTTTT. Protein product: CASSITSGGEKLFF.

The chain has TRBV6-1 and TRBJ2-3, with a possible D match to TRBD2 (6 bases). Germline V gene sequence: CDR1 MNHNS, CDR2 SASEGT. The CDR3 spans 20 residues. V was shortened by 0 bases and J by 0 bases, with 22 bases between the two germline ends. This CDR3 reads CASSEALRDSVPTSTDTQYF. The CDR3 DNA is TGTGCCAGCAGTGAAGCGCTTCGGGACTCGGTACCTACTAGCACAGATACGCAGTATTTT.

V and J are TRBV18 and TRBJ2-7; 9 bases align to TRBD1. Germline CDR1 reads KGHSH; CDR2 reads LQKENI. After removal of 4 bases from V and 5 bases from J, the junction contained 3 bases not matched to a gene. The CDR3 sequence is 13 residues long. The CDR3 DNA reads as TGTGCCAGCTCACTAAGACAGGGGGACGAGCAGTACTTC. It is translated as CASSLRQGDEQYF.

V gene TRBV29-1 combines with J gene TRBJ2-1; TRBD2 aligns across 13 bases. Losses at the gene ends were 0 bases for V and 6 bases for J; bases not matched to a gene: 14. This CDR3 contains 19 residues. Germline V lookup: CDR1 SQVTM, CDR2 ANQGSEA. The CDR3, as DNA: TGCAGCGTTGAAGAACCGGGACTAGCGGGGACAACGCTGGGCAATGAGCAGTTCTTC. Translating it yields CSVEEPGLAGTTLGNEQFF.

The gene calls are TRBV28 and TRBJ1-2; a possible D gene is TRBD1 (5 bases). CDR3 length: 18 residues. Deletions cut 0 bases from V and 0 bases from J, with 17 bases between. CDR1 is MDHEN, CDR2 SYDVKM, per germline. The CDR3 here is CASSLWGGALGANYGYTF. The CDR3 DNA is TGTGCCAGCAGTTTATGGGGCGGGGCTCTGGGTGCTAACTATGGCTACACCTTC.

This clone was seen only a few times. A read error may produce the germline difference seen at one junction end. J is TRBJ1-1 and V is TRBV28; 7 bases map to TRBD1. CDR1 MDHEN and CDR2 SYDVKM come from the germline V gene. The CDR3 sequence is 14 residues long. CDR3 region: CASSWDSPNPEAFF. The CDR3 coding sequence is TGTGCCAGCAGTTGGGACAGCCCGAACCCTGAAGCTTTCTTT.

There are many counts of this clone. The chain couples TRBV6-5 to TRBJ2-2; D call uncertain. Trimming stripped 6 bases from V and 1 base from J, with 6 bases between. Germline V gene lookup returns CDR1 MNHEY and CDR2 SVGAGI. The CDR3 loop spans 13 amino acids. This chain's CDR3 is CASRPGNTGELFF. As DNA, the CDR3 is TGTGCCAGCAGACCCGGGAACACCGGGGAGCTGTTTTTT.

This chain connects TRBV7-6 to TRBJ1-4; TRBD1 matches 10 bases. With 8 bases clipped from V and 10 bases from J, the junction kept 13 bases outside the gene matches. The CDR3 consists of 15 residues. CDR1 and CDR2 (germline): SGHVS, FNYEAQ. The CDR3 DNA reads TGTGCCAGCGCACCCTCCGGGACAGGGGTTATAAAACTGTTTTTT. Encoded protein: CASAPSGTGVIKLFF.

V and J are TRBV5-6 and TRBJ1-3; D uncertain. Trimming cost V 4 bases and J 2 bases, with 16 bases left between them. From germline, CDR1 is SGHDT and CDR2 YYEEEE. This CDR3 spans 16 amino acids. The CDR3 loop is CASSHPTGNTGNTIYF. The DNA for the CDR3 is TGTGCCAGCAGCCACCCGACCGGGAACACTGGAAACACCATATATTTT. The variable domain in full, completed from reference TRBV5-6 and TRBJ1-3, reads DAGVTQSPTHLIKTRGQQVTLRCSPKSGHDTVSWYQQALGQGPQFIFQYYEEEERQRGNFPDRFSGHQFPNYSSELNVNALLLGDSALYLCASSHPTGNTGNTIYFGEGSWLTVV.

This chain connects TRBV7-3 to TRBJ2-7, with 10 bases matching TRBD1. Germline assignment: CDR1 SGHTA and CDR2 FQGTGA. The CDR3 loop spans 13 amino acids. The V and J ends lost 4 bases and 6 bases, in that order; junction bases with no gene match: 3. The chain's CDR3 is CASSSGQGFEQYF. The CDR3 nucleotides read TGTGCCAGCAGCTCGGGACAGGGGTTCGAGCAGTACTTC.

This rearrangement joins TRBV5-4 to TRBJ1-2, with D possibly matching TRBD1 (5 bases). The CDR3 extends over 16 amino acids. Germline loops: CDR1 SGHNT, CDR2 YYREEE (reference sequence). The V end was cut by 3 bases, the J end by 3 bases, with 18 bases between. CDR3 amino acids: CASSSYRRGADYGYTF. The CDR3 DNA is TGTGCCAGCAGCTCATATCGGAGGGGCGCAGACTATGGCTACACCTTC.

The V and J genes are TRBV13 and TRBJ2-7; 12 bases align to TRBD1. Germline-derived CDR1 and CDR2 are PRHDT and FYEKMQ (reference sequence). This CDR3 contains 15 residues. V lost 0 bases and J lost 7; bases outside the gene matches: 4. The DNA for the CDR3 is TGTGCCAGCAGCTTAGGGGGACAGGGGGCGCGGGAGCAGTACTTC. It yields the protein CASSLGGQGAREQYF.

This rearrangement joins TRBV25-1 to TRBJ1-2, with D possibly being TRBD1 (6 bases). The germline V gene encodes CDR1 MGHDK and CDR2 SYGVNS. Trimming took off 6 bases at V and 8 bases at J, with 16 bases between the two ends. The CDR3 loop spans 13 amino acids. CDR3 bases: TGTGCCAGCAGCCCTGGACAGTTTTTAGGCTACACCTTC. Its translation is CASSPGQFLGYTF.

The chain couples TRBV5-1 to TRBJ2-6, with 8 bases aligning to TRBD1. CDR3 length equals 17 residues. V shed 10 bases and J 2 bases; nucleotides not matched to a gene: 14. The germline V gene encodes CDR1 SGHRS and CDR2 YFSETQ. The CDR3 coding sequence is TGCGCCTCCGGGACCGGGACAGGCATGGCTGGGGCCAACGTCCTGACTTTC. Amino acid sequence: CASGTGTGMAGANVLTF.

This chain joins TRBV9 and TRBJ1-2; D is possibly TRBD1 (5 bases). V was pared by 5 bases and J by 8 bases, with 13 bases between. CDR1 is SGDLS, CDR2 YYNGEE, per germline. There are 12 residues in the CDR3. Here the CDR3 DNA reads TGTGCCAGCAGAGCAGGGTTGGGGGGCTACACCTTC. Translation: CASRAGLGGYTF.